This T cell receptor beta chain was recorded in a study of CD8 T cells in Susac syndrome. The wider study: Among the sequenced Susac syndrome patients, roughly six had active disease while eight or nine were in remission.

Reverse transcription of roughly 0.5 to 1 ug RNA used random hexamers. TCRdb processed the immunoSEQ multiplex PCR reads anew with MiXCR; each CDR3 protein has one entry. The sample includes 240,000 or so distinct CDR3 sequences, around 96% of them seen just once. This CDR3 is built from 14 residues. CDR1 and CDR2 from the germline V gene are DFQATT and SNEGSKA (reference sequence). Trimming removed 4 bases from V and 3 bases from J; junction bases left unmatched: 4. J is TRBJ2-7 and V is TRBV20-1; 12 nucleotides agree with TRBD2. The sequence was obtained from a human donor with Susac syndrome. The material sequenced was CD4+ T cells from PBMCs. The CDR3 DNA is TGCAGTGCTACGGGACTAGCGGGCAACTACGAGCAGTACTTC. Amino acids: CSATGLAGNYEQYF.